These T cell receptor beta chains were read from a single sample in a study of T cells after somatic rescue of genetic block. Using immunoSEQ multiplex PCR, the repertoire was profiled, and TCRdb retains in-frame clones only, with some absent. The table includes 55,000 or so clones, about 96% detected once. The sequencing sample was made of peripheral blood mononuclear cells (PBMCs). These receptors all stem from a child under two years old. CDR3s include the opening cysteine and the closing phenylalanine or tryptophan. A D gene is named only where the DNA matches it firmly. Not every row has a clone size; where given, it reads once, few, many or a size class.

cdr3_nt: TGCAGCGTTGAAGGGGACAGAGCCTACAATGAGCAGTTCTTC; cdr3_aa: CSVEGDRAYNEQFF; j_call: TRBJ2-1; v_call: TRBV29-1; clone_size: NA; d_call: TRBD1
cdr3_nt: TGTGCCAGCAGCTCCCTAAATAGCGGGAGGGCCTACAATGAGCAGTTCTTC; cdr3_aa: CASSSLNSGRAYNEQFF; j_call: TRBJ2-1; v_call: TRBV7-2; clone_size: NA; d_call: TRBD2
cdr3_nt: TGTGCCAGCACACGGGGCGATACGCAGTATTTT; cdr3_aa: CASTRGDTQYF; j_call: TRBJ2-3; v_call: TRBV6-5; clone_size: NA; d_call: NA
cdr3_nt: TGTGCCAGCAGACCCGGGACAGGGAGGAGGTACGAGCAGTACTTC; cdr3_aa: CASRPGTGRRYEQYF; j_call: TRBJ2-7; v_call: TRBV28; clone_size: NA; d_call: TRBD1
cdr3_nt: TGTGCCAGCAGCCCCCGGACAGGGGGAAACACCATATATTTT; cdr3_aa: CASSPRTGGNTIYF; j_call: TRBJ1-3; v_call: TRBV9; clone_size: once; d_call: TRBD1
cdr3_nt: TGTGCCAGCAGCTCACCAGCGGGAGGGACAGATACGCAGTATTTT; cdr3_aa: CASSSPAGGTDTQYF; j_call: TRBJ2-3; v_call: TRBV7-9; clone_size: NA; d_call: TRBD2
cdr3_nt: TGTGCCAGCAGCTTGGGGGCGAACACTGAAGCTTTCTTT; cdr3_aa: CASSLGANTEAFF; j_call: TRBJ1-1; v_call: TRBV11-1; clone_size: NA; d_call: NA
cdr3_nt: TGCGCCAGCAGCCAAGATCTGAGACAGGTTTCCGAAGCTTTCTTT; cdr3_aa: CASSQDLRQVSEAFF; j_call: TRBJ1-1; v_call: TRBV4-3; clone_size: NA; d_call: NA
cdr3_nt: TGCGCCAGCAGCTATTTAAGAGACGAGCAGTACTTC; cdr3_aa: CASSYLRDEQYF; j_call: TRBJ2-7; v_call: TRBV5-1; clone_size: NA; d_call: NA
cdr3_nt: TGTGCCAGCAGTGAGTTTAGCCAGGGAAATGAGCAGTTCTTC; cdr3_aa: CASSEFSQGNEQFF; j_call: TRBJ2-1; v_call: TRBV2; clone_size: NA; d_call: NA
cdr3_nt: TGTGCCAGCAGCATACTCCCAGGGGACACTGAAGCTTTCTTT; cdr3_aa: CASSILPGDTEAFF; j_call: TRBJ1-1; v_call: TRBV9; clone_size: NA; d_call: NA
cdr3_nt: TGTGCCAGCAGCCAAGAATTCTCTAACTATGGCTACACCTTC; cdr3_aa: CASSQEFSNYGYTF; j_call: TRBJ1-2; v_call: TRBV4-2; clone_size: NA; d_call: NA
cdr3_nt: TGTGCCAGTACGCGGGGTGTGACCGGGGAGCTGTTTTTT; cdr3_aa: CASTRGVTGELFF; j_call: TRBJ2-2; v_call: TRBV19; clone_size: once; d_call: NA
cdr3_nt: TGTGCCAGTAGTATATTCGGGGGGCTTAGTCAGCCCCAGCATTTT; cdr3_aa: CASSIFGGLSQPQHF; j_call: TRBJ1-5; v_call: TRBV19; clone_size: NA; d_call: NA
cdr3_nt: TGTGCCAGCAGTTTAATCGGGACTAACTATGGCTACACCTTC; cdr3_aa: CASSLIGTNYGYTF; j_call: TRBJ1-2; v_call: TRBV28; clone_size: NA; d_call: NA
cdr3_nt: TGTGCCAGCAGTGAGCGAGCATGGAACACTGAAGCTTTCTTT; cdr3_aa: CASSERAWNTEAFF; j_call: TRBJ1-1; v_call: TRBV2; clone_size: NA; d_call: NA
cdr3_nt: TGTGCCAGCAGCTTAAAAACCTACGAGCAGTACTTC; cdr3_aa: CASSLKTYEQYF; j_call: TRBJ2-7; v_call: TRBV7-9; clone_size: NA; d_call: NA
cdr3_nt: TGTGCCAGCAGCTTGACCTACGAGCAGTACTTC; cdr3_aa: CASSLTYEQYF; j_call: TRBJ2-7; v_call: TRBV7-2; clone_size: NA; d_call: NA
cdr3_nt: TGCGCCAGCAGTGAGGGAGGGGATGGCTACACCTTC; cdr3_aa: CASSEGGDGYTF; j_call: TRBJ1-2; v_call: TRBV10-1; clone_size: few; d_call: NA
cdr3_nt: TGTGCCAGCGGGGGGGACAGCAATCAGCCCCAGCATTTT; cdr3_aa: CASGGDSNQPQHF; j_call: TRBJ1-5; v_call: TRBV7-9; clone_size: few; d_call: NA
cdr3_nt: TGCGCCAGCAGCTTGGGTCTGGGGGAGACCCAGTACTTC; cdr3_aa: CASSLGLGETQYF; j_call: TRBJ2-5; v_call: TRBV5-1; clone_size: NA; d_call: NA
cdr3_nt: TGTGCCAGCCATATGGGGGGGCGCGGCAATCAGCCCCAGCATTTT; cdr3_aa: CASHMGGRGNQPQHF; j_call: TRBJ1-5; v_call: TRBV6-1; clone_size: NA; d_call: NA
cdr3_nt: TGTGCCAGCAGCCTGGACAGGGTACATGGCTACACCTTC; cdr3_aa: CASSLDRVHGYTF; j_call: TRBJ1-2; v_call: TRBV13; clone_size: NA; d_call: TRBD1
cdr3_nt: TGTGTCAGAAGCTTAGAGGTCAATCAGCCCCAGCATTTT; cdr3_aa: CVRSLEVNQPQHF; j_call: TRBJ1-5; v_call: TRBV7-5; clone_size: NA; d_call: NA
cdr3_nt: TGCAGCGTTGGCCTAGCGGGAGACTACGAGCAGTACTTC; cdr3_aa: CSVGLAGDYEQYF; j_call: TRBJ2-7; v_call: TRBV29-1; clone_size: NA; d_call: TRBD2
cdr3_nt: TGCGCCAGCAGTAGGGCTAGCGGGGCCTACGAGCAGTACTTC; cdr3_aa: CASSRASGAYEQYF; j_call: TRBJ2-7; v_call: TRBV5-1; clone_size: NA; d_call: TRBD2
cdr3_nt: TGTGCCAGCAGTTCCAGGGGATCGGGTGAAAAACTGTTTTTT; cdr3_aa: CASSSRGSGEKLFF; j_call: TRBJ1-4; v_call: TRBV27; clone_size: NA; d_call: NA
cdr3_nt: TGTGCCAGCAGCTTGGTGGCAGGGGTGAATGGCTACACCTTC; cdr3_aa: CASSLVAGVNGYTF; j_call: TRBJ1-2; v_call: TRBV5-5; clone_size: NA; d_call: NA
cdr3_nt: TGTGCCAGCAGTGAAGTAGGGGGCTCTGGAAACACCATATATTTT; cdr3_aa: CASSEVGGSGNTIYF; j_call: TRBJ1-3; v_call: TRBV6-1; clone_size: once; d_call: NA
cdr3_nt: TGCGCCAGCAGCTGGGGTAGCGGGAGAGGACAAGAGACCCAGTACTTC; cdr3_aa: CASSWGSGRGQETQYF; j_call: TRBJ2-5; v_call: TRBV5-1; clone_size: NA; d_call: TRBD2
cdr3_nt: TGTGCCAGCTCCCCCGGGACAGGGTCGAGGGCGCGCGGCTACACCTTC; cdr3_aa: CASSPGTGSRARGYTF; j_call: TRBJ1-2; v_call: TRBV28; clone_size: NA; d_call: TRBD1
cdr3_nt: TGCAGCGCTCAAGGGACAGGGGTTTTATATGGCTACACCTTC; cdr3_aa: CSAQGTGVLYGYTF; j_call: TRBJ1-2; v_call: TRBV29-1; clone_size: once; d_call: TRBD1
cdr3_nt: TGTGCTAGTGGTTTGGGAGGGGGCAAAGGCTACACCTTC; cdr3_aa: CASGLGGGKGYTF; j_call: TRBJ1-2; v_call: TRBV12-5; clone_size: NA; d_call: TRBD1
cdr3_nt: TGCGCCAGCAGCCAAGCTAGGGACTATGGCTACACCTTC; cdr3_aa: CASSQARDYGYTF; j_call: TRBJ1-2; v_call: TRBV4-3; clone_size: NA; d_call: NA
cdr3_nt: TGTGCCAGCAGTCTAACGGGGACACCCTCCTACGAGCAGTACTTC; cdr3_aa: CASSLTGTPSYEQYF; j_call: TRBJ2-7; v_call: TRBV28; clone_size: NA; d_call: NA
cdr3_nt: TGTGCCAGCAGCCAAGGAGCGGGAAAGGAGACCCAGTACTTC; cdr3_aa: CASSQGAGKETQYF; j_call: TRBJ2-5; v_call: TRBV4-2; clone_size: NA; d_call: TRBD2
cdr3_nt: TGTGCCAGCAGTTTATGGGAACACATGAACACTGAAGCTTTCTTT; cdr3_aa: CASSLWEHMNTEAFF; j_call: TRBJ1-1; v_call: TRBV28; clone_size: NA; d_call: NA
cdr3_nt: TGTGCCAGCAGCTTACAGGGGGCAAACATTCAGTACTTC; cdr3_aa: CASSLQGANIQYF; j_call: TRBJ2-4; v_call: TRBV13; clone_size: NA; d_call: TRBD1
cdr3_nt: TGTGCCAGCAGTGAACAACAAGGGGCCGGAAACACCATATATTTT; cdr3_aa: CASSEQQGAGNTIYF; j_call: TRBJ1-3; v_call: TRBV6-1; clone_size: NA; d_call: NA
cdr3_nt: TGCGCCAGCAGCCCTCTACTAGGGAACAATGAGCAGTTCTTC; cdr3_aa: CASSPLLGNNEQFF; j_call: TRBJ2-1; v_call: TRBV5-1; clone_size: NA; d_call: NA